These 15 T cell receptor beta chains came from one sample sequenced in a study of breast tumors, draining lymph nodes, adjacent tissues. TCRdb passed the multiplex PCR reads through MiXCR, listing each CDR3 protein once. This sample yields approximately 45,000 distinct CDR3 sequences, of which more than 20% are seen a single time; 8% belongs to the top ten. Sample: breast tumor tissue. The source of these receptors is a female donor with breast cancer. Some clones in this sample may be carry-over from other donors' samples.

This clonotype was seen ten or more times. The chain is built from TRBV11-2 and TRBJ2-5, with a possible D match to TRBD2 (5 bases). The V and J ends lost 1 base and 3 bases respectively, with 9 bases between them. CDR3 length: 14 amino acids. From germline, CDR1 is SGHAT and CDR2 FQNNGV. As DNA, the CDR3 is TGTGCCAGCAGCTTAGGAGGGAGCAAAGAGACCCAGTACTTC. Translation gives CASSLGGSKETQYF.

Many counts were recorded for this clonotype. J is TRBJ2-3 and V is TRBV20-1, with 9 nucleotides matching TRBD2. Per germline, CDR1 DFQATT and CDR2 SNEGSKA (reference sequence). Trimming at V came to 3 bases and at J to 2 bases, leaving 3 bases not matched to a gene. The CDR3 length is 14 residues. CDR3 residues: CSASAGGDTDTQYF. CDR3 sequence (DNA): TGCAGTGCTAGCGCGGGAGGGGACACAGATACGCAGTATTTT.

The CDR3 here is CASSLDTYEQYF. The CDR3 DNA reads TGTGCCAGCAGCTTAGACACCTACGAGCAGTACTTC. The chain combines TRBV11-2 with TRBJ2-7; D unclear. CDR3 length: 12 residues. Germline V gene data show CDR1 as SGHAT and CDR2 as FQNNGV. V was shortened by 0 bases and J by 2 bases, with 2 bases between the two germline ends.

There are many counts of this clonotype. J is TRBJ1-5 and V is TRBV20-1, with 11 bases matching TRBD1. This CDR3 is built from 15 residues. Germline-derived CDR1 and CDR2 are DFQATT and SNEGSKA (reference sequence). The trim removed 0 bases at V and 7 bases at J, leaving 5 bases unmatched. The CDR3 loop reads CSARDGQGARQPQHF. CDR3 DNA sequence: TGCAGTGCTAGAGACGGACAGGGGGCGAGACAGCCCCAGCATTTT.

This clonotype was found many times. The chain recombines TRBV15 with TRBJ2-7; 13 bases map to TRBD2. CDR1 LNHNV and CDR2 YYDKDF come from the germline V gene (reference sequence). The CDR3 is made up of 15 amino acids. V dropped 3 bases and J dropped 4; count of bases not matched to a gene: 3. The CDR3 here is CATSSRTSGGYEQYF. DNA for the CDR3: TGTGCCACCAGCAGCAGGACTAGCGGGGGTTACGAGCAGTACTTC.

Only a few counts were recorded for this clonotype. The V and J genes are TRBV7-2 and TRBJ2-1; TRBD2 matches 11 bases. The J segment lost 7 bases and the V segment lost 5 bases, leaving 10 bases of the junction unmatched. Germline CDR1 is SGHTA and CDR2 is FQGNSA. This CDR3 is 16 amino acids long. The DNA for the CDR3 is TGTGCCAGCAGCCACCCGGCTAGCGGGAGGTGGAATGAGCAGTTCTTC. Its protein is CASSHPASGRWNEQFF.

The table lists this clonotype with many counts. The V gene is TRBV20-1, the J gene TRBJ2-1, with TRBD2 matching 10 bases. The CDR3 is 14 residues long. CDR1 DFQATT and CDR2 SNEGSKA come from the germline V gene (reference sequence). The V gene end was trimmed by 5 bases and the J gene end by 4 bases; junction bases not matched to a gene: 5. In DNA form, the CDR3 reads TGCAGTGCTGGAGGACTAGCGGATTACAATGAGCAGTTCTTC. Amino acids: CSAGGLADYNEQFF.

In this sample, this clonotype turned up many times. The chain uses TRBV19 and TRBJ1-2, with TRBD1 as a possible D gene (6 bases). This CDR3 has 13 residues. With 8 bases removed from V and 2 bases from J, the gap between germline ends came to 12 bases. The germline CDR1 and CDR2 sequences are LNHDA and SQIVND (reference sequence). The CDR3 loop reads CASADSRNYGYTF. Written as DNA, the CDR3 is TGTGCCAGTGCGGACAGCCGAAACTATGGCTACACCTTC.

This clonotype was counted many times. CDR3 sequence: CASSVGSGSHNEQFF. CDR3 DNA: TGTGCCAGCAGCGTAGGGAGCGGGAGCCACAATGAGCAGTTCTTC. The genes are TRBV9 and TRBJ2-1; 8 positions agree with TRBD2. Looked up from germline, CDR1 is SGDLS and CDR2 is YYNGEE. V was clipped by 0 bases and J by 5 bases; unmatched bases: 4. The CDR3 sequence is 15 residues long. The full variable domain, rest sourced from reference TRBV9 and TRBJ2-1, is DSGVTQTPKHLITATGQRVTLRCSPRSGDLSVYWYQQSLDQGLQFLIQYYNGEERAKGNILERFSAQQFPDLHSELNLSSLELGDSALYFCASSVGSGSHNEQFFGPGTRLTVL.

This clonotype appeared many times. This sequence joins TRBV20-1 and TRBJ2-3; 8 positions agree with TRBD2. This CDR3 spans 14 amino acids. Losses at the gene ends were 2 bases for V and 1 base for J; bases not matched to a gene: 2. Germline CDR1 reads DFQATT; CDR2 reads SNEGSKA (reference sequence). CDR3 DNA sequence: TGCAGTGCTAGACTAGCGGGTCGCACAGATACGCAGTATTTT. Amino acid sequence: CSARLAGRTDTQYF.

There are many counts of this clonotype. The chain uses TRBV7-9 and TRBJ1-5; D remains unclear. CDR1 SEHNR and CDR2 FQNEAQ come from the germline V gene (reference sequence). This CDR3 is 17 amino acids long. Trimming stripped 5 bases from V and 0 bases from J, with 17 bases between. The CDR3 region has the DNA TGTGCCAGCAGCAGCGAGGCGAGCGGGTATAGCAATCAGCCCCAGCATTTT. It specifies CASSSEASGYSNQPQHF. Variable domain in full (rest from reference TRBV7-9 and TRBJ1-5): DTGVSQNPRHKITKRGQNVTFRCDPISEHNRLYWYRQTLGQGPEFLTYFQNEAQLEKSRLLSDRFSAERPKGSFSTLEIQRTEQGDSAMYLCASSSEASGYSNQPQHFGDGTRLSIL.

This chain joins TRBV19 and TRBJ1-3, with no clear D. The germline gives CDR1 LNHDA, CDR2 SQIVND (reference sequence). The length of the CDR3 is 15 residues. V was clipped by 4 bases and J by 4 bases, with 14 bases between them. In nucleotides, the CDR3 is TGTGCCAGTAGTACCCGACGAGGGCAAGGAAACACCATATATTTT. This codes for CASSTRRGQGNTIYF.

CDR3: CASSQGAGHGYTF. Here the CDR3 DNA reads TGTGCCAGCAGTCAGGGGGCTGGTCATGGCTACACCTTC. The rearrangement joins TRBV27 to TRBJ1-2; 8 bases fit TRBD1. Germline V gene lookup returns CDR1 MNHEY and CDR2 SMNVEV (reference sequence). This CDR3 spans 13 amino acids. Trimming cost V 5 bases and J 6 bases; bases outside gene matches: 5.

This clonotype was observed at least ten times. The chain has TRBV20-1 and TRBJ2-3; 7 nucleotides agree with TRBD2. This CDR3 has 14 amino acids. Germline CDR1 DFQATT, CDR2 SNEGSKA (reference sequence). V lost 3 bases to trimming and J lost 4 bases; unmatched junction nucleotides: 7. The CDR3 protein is CSASIGRFADTQYF. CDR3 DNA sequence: TGCAGTGCTAGTATCGGGAGGTTTGCAGATACGCAGTATTTT.

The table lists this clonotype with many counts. CDR3 protein: CSASGSGSYNEQFF. CDR3 DNA sequence: TGCAGTGCTAGCGGGAGTGGCTCCTACAATGAGCAGTTCTTC. J is TRBJ2-1 and V is TRBV20-1; D is perhaps TRBD2 (6 bases). Germline-derived CDR1 and CDR2 are DFQATT and SNEGSKA (reference sequence). The CDR3 covers 14 residues. Between the trimmed V and J ends, which lost 3 bases and 0 bases, there was a span of 9 bases.